This T cell receptor beta chain was captured in a study of blood T cell repertoires in COVID-19 (dated by TCRdb to between 2020 and 2021). In the study overall: Samples covering the acute and convalescent phases of COVID-19 were provided by collaborators in the United States, Italy and Spain. The material from the prospective study consisted of cDNA or gDNA derived from T cells, B-cell-depleted T cells, or PBMCs. The dataset comprised deeply sampled blood TCRbeta repertoires from subjects exposed to, actively infected with, or recovered from COVID-19. A freely available public database, intended as a resource for researchers studying the immune response to SARS-CoV-2, is where the repertoires were released. The samples were drawn from the first 160 participants of the ongoing ImmuneRACE study and from more than 1,000 subjects provided by 6 global collaborators. Sample metadata almost always included a de-identified subject ID, COVID-19 status, age in years and sex. Where available, HLA class I and class II types were obtained from metadata supplied by the sample provider rather than from assay-based typing. Overall study outcomes, separate from this receptor: How much clinical and demographic metadata was included differed by source and by participant, and the metadata was provided uncurated.

Collaborating institutions collected whole blood in K2EDTA tubes following their own protocols. For TCRbeta analysis, collaborators shipped samples as frozen whole blood, isolated PBMCs, or DNA extracted from either of those sample types. The immunoSEQ Assay, a bias-controlled multiplex PCR, was used to amplify TCRbeta CDR3 regions from genomic DNA. Regarding the original processing steps: The number of nucleated cells in each sample was estimated from the amplification of reference gene primers within the assay. To quantify the absolute abundance of each unique TCRbeta CDR3 rearrangement, sequence reads were collapsed and filtered. Productive Simpson clonality was computed per sample as the square root of Simpson's diversity index over productive rearrangements. TCRdb took over this immuneACCESS table, retaining in-frame rearrangements with V and J assigned. Such tables are incomplete; in checked studies, under half of the missing clones stem from an unresolved V gene, and the remainder is unexplained. The V and J calls and the clone size are those of that table, but D and trimming were determined from the DNA. The sample includes 55,000 to 80,000 clones, with about 81% observed a single time. Less than 10% of the sample lies in the top ten.

There are 15 amino acids in the CDR3, from cysteine to phenylalanine inclusive. Solely the CDR3 DNA is kept, with 45 bases framed from the first base. According to the germline V gene, CDR1 reads MDHEN and CDR2 reads SYDVKM. The V and J ends are trimmed by 6 bases and 4 bases, leaving 17 bases between them. A note on this clone: No cognate antigen has been identified for it. Base qualities were left out, and no much larger clone turns up one base away.

The TCR sequence derives from a human donor in a cohort sampled during active COVID-19. The sequenced material came from peripheral blood. The chain joins TRBV28 to TRBJ2-3; TRBD1 is a possible D gene, resting on 8 matching bases. CDR3 protein: CASRPGQGGADTQYF. The DNA is TGTGCCAGCAGGCCTGGACAGGGAGGGGCAGATACGCAGTATTTT.